This TCR beta chain was identified in a study of cytotoxic CD8 clonotypes in ibrutinib-treated CLL (dated by TCRdb to the early 2020s). Study-wide context: In this cohort, around 15 patients were treatment-naive and ten to eleven were relapsed/refractory, while 17 to 18 had unmutated IGHV. Partial responses were observed in around 25 patients and complete responses in 2; after a median follow-up of 68 months, remission was maintained in about 15 patients and progression was observed in around twelve. Samples at response were collected after a median of about twelve months of treatment, with a range of 6 to 36 months. An average of 255,043 productive templates and around 100,000 productive rearrangements was obtained per sample. Of the 90 or so participants in the trial, about 25 had longitudinal samples available. Cryopreserved peripheral blood mononuclear cells were collected at three points: before therapy, at response, and at either sustained remission or disease progression. All remission and progressive disease samples were collected while patients were still receiving ibrutinib. What the authors observed across the whole study: Public clonotypes were rare and either shrank or stayed stable during treatment, and the rise in clonality at ibrutinib response reflected expansion of private clonotypes. Baseline clonality exceeded that of age-matched healthy donors and correlated strongly with circulating CD8+ T-cell counts. At ibrutinib response clonality went up, during sustained remission it held steady, and at progression it dropped back toward baseline. Sampling times were not matched between patients in sustained remission and patients whose disease was progressing, and lymph node repertoires were not examined.

Taken from cysteine to phenylalanine, the CDR3 has 13 residues. Here the CDR3 DNA is all that survives: 39 bases in frame from base 1. V is cut by 1 base and J by 0 bases, and the space between the germline ends is 6 bases. CDR1 and CDR2, looked up from the germline V gene (reference sequence), are GTSNPN and SVGIG. This specimen's time point label, per the study, means: progressive disease on ibrutinib. Approximately 2 micrograms of genomic DNA were extracted from cryopreserved PBMCs for TCR beta library preparation. High-throughput TCR beta sequencing was performed on longitudinal blood samples from CLL patients receiving ibrutinib monotherapy. The patients took part in an open-label, single-center phase 2 trial of ibrutinib monotherapy. In the case of this clone: Its antigen remains undetermined. No quality values exist for individual bases; no much larger clone is one base distant.

A MiSeq instrument was used for deep resolution sequencing, which targeted depths ranging from 1 in 1 million up to 1 in 200,000 T cells, with coverage averaging 10x for each clonotype. The immunoSEQ hsTCRB Kit was used to generate the TCR beta libraries. Regarding the original processing steps: The data were analyzed with ImmunoSEQ Analyzer and ImmunoSEQ Data Assistant, and V, D and J gene assignments followed IMGT definitions. Clonality was computed as one minus normalized Shannon entropy of productive rearrangement frequencies, ranging from 0 to 1. Only overrepresented clonotypes making up at least 0.05% of each patient's repertoire were included in the public clonotype analysis. Some 14 age-matched healthy donor repertoires from immuneACCESS served as clonality controls. TCRdb mirrors the immuneACCESS table, restricted to in-frame sequences. Some clones are absent from its copies; in checked studies, under half trace to an unresolved V gene, and the reason for the others is unknown. D and trimming were read from the DNA, whereas the V and J calls and clone size are those reported in that table. Here the sample has around 150,000 clones; roughly 90% occur a single time. Jointly, the top ten make up 3% to 3.5% of the sample.

Here the chain combines TRBV30 and TRBJ1-1; the D gene is perhaps TRBD1, from 5 matching bases. This sample comprised PBMCs, obtained at disease progression, from a patient treated with ibrutinib. This TCR was recovered from a human donor with chronic lymphocytic leukemia. The CDR3 region reads CAWSGGMNTEAFF. The bases read TGTGCCTGGAGTGGGGGGATGAACACTGAAGCTTTCTTT.